This T cell receptor (beta chain) was profiled in a study of CD8 T cells in ankylosing spondylitis. On this clonotype itself: Its antigen is unidentified.

The ends lost 8 bases at V and 3 bases at J; junction bases unmatched: 6. The CDR3 has 14 amino acids. Germline CDR1 is SNHLY and CDR2 is FYNNEI. MiXCR was run by TCRdb on the 5' RACE reads, yielding one entry per CDR3 protein. Of fewer than 500,000 distinct CDR3 sequences listed, about 20% are singletons. General study points: Made up of fewer than 10 highly homologous variants, a TCR beta motif appeared characteristic of ankylosing spondylitis blood.

The chain couples TRBV2 to TRBJ2-7; 11 bases align to TRBD2. The sequence was obtained from a male donor with ankylosing spondylitis. The source material was blood, either unsorted or a sorted T cell fraction (not recorded which). DNA for the CDR3: TGTGCCAGCTCCGCCGGACTAGCGGGCTACGAGCAGTACTTC. It translates to CASSAGLAGYEQYF.